The present T cell receptor (beta chain) was sequenced within a study of shared clonotypes between healthy human individuals (TCRdb year 2020). Turning to the overall study: The cohort included three men and a couple of women between 18 and 49 years of age. Different laboratories and diverse techniques were used to prepare libraries and sequence TCR repertoires, to increase sequencing depth and limit assay-specific biases. To estimate repertoire size and how much clonotype sharing occurs between individuals, the study deeply sequenced the blood TCR repertoires of five or six healthy adults. For each donor, CD4 naive and CD4 memory were each given three plates, CD8 naive was given two plates, and CD8 memory was given one plate. Leukapheresis yielded between about 0.8 and 8.9 billion PBMCs per donor. The research as a whole found: When a handful of donors were compared, the shared fraction of clonotypes was around 5% for naive CD4, about 4% for naive CD8, 2% to 2.5% for memory CD4, and 0.35% to 0.4% for memory CD8. Sampling was restricted to blood, and TCR repertoires in tissues likely differ from the TCR repertoires found in blood. The small number of donors limited the genetic and exposure-history diversity represented. Pairwise subsampling indicated that sequencing depth was expected to affect the degree of clonotype sharing among donors. Larger estimated clonotype richness was generally found for naive subsets than for memory subsets. Higher generation probabilities were observed for clonotypes shared by all four sorted-subset donors than for non-shared clonotypes. Rarefaction of sorted-subset datasets indicated incomplete sequencing despite the large sequencing depth.

At the junction V is shortened by 3 bases and J by 2 bases; bases outside the gene matches: 6. In the germline V gene (reference sequence), CDR1 corresponds to LNHDA and CDR2 to SQIVND. The CDR3 has 15 amino acids, counting the end cysteine and phenylalanine. Only the CDR3 region is kept as DNA, spanning 45 bases read in frame from base 1. Donors were healthy HIV-negative adults with no recently reported acute infections or vaccinations. Every donor was a Caucasian adult living in Nashville, Tennessee, USA. CD4+ T cells were enriched by magnetic negative selection, after which naive cells were positively selected on CD45RA and the negative fraction was taken as the memory subset. Blood was collected by leukapheresis, and PBMCs were isolated by Ficoll-Histopaque density gradient centrifugation and then cryopreserved in liquid nitrogen vapor phase. Purity and quantity of every magnetically sorted T cell population were checked by analytical flow cytometry. From each sorted fraction, genomic DNA was isolated and quantified by UV absorbance on a Nanodrop 2000c.

Using the deep immunoSEQ assay, multiplex PCR amplified TCR CDR3 regions from genomic DNA. Extracted genomic DNA from each cell subset was spread evenly across all wells of several immunoSEQ 96-well plates, with each plate serving as a replicate. For sorted subsets, around 200 ng genomic DNA, equal to 30,000 or so T cell genomes, was loaded into each replicate PCR. The purified libraries were quantified using a Qubit 3.0 fluorometer, sized with a Bioanalyzer 2100, and then quantified again using the KAPA Library Quantification kit. Every immunoSEQ 96-well plate was sequenced on a separate single-read 150-cycle Illumina NextSeq 550 flow cell. The source study handled its data this way. Because the immunoSEQ output held only junctional sequences and lacked quality scores, the filtering could not match the filtering applied to full-length reads. To assign V/J genes and CDR3, sequences were annotated against IMGT germline references using PyIR, a Python wrapper for IgBLAST v1.9. Any read was removed if the V/J assignment was weak (E-value above 1e-6), the CDR3 was missing, or the read contained stop codons, out-of-frame junctions, or ambiguous translated residues. V3J clonotypes were defined by identical inferred V gene, J gene, and CDR3 amino acid sequence. To compute the percentage overlap between repertoires, the number of shared unique clonotypes was divided by the size of the smaller repertoire. RTK rarefaction, the Chao1 estimator, and Recon v2.1 estimates of unobserved clonotypes were used to assess repertoire richness. Generation probabilities for all TCRbeta clonotypes obtained by the gDNA method from a handful of donors were computed using OLGA. Drawn from immuneACCESS, this table holds only the in-frame rearrangements with V and J called that TCRdb kept. Clones are partly lost; checked studies trace under half to an unresolved V gene and leave the rest unexplained. That table supplies the V and J calls and clone size; D and trimming were determined from the DNA. Here the sample has 950,000 to 1,300,000 clones; approximately 76% occur a single time. Of the sample, approximately 1.3% is held by the ten largest clones.

A remark on this clone: Its antigen remains unidentified. No much larger clone exists at a distance of one base, and base qualities are not known.

Material for sequencing was memory CD4+ T cells sorted from blood. The cell subset or site label here, explained by the study, means: CD45RA-negative fraction. The chain joins TRBV19 to TRBJ1-2; TRBD1 aligns with 7 central bases. This sequence originates from a man aged 18 to 35 in good health. DNA sequence: TGTGCCAGTAGTATTGAGCTGGACAGGAACTATGGCTACACCTTC. Its translation reads: CASSIELDRNYGYTF.